The clone carrying this T cell receptor (beta chain) was seen once. The data were taken from a study of T-cell reconstitution after alpha-beta-depleted transplantation in children. V lost 0 bases and J lost 0, with 16 bases in between. The CDR3 is 18 residues long. Germline values: CDR1 SGHAT, CDR2 FQNNGV. The library targeted TCRbeta and was prepared with unique molecular identifiers. In TCRdb, the PCR reads were re-called with MiXCR into one record per CDR3 protein. The sample consists of just under 550,000 distinct CDR3 sequences, 15% to 20% of them appearing once. The receptor was derived from a human donor who donated a stem cell graft to a child with acute lymphoblastic leukemia. J is TRBJ2-3 and V is TRBV11-2, with D perhaps matching TRBD2 (7 bases). The specimen was PBMCs from the stem cell graft donor, collected from the stem cell graft. The CDR3 sequence is CASSLEGGVLGSTDTQYF. The DNA for the CDR3 is TGTGCCAGCAGCTTAGAAGGGGGGGTTTTGGGGAGCACAGATACGCAGTATTTT.